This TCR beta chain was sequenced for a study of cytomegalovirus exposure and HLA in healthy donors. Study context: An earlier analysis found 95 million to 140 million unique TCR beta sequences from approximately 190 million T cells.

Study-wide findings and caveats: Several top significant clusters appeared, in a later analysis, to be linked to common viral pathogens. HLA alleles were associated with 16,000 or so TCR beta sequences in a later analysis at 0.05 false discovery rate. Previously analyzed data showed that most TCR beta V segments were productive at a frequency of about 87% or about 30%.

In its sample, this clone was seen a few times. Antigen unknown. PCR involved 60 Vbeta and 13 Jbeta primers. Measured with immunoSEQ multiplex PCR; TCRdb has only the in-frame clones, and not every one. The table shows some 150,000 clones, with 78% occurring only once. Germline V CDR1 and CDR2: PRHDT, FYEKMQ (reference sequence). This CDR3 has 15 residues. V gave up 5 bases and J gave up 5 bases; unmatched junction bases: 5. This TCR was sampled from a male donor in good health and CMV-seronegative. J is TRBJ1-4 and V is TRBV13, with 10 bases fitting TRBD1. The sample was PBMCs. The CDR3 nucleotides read TGTGCCAGCAGCCTCCCGGGACAGGGGAATGAAAAACTGTTTTTT. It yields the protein CASSLPGQGNEKLFF.